Listed below are T cell receptor beta chains from one sample, sequenced in a study of cytomegalovirus exposure and HLA in healthy donors. Clones were sequenced by immunoSEQ multiplex PCR, and TCRdb holds only the in-frame ones, with some missing. The sample holds approximately 76,000 clones, under 85% seen once. Sequencing was carried out using PBMCs. These receptors originate from a woman aged 40 to 50 in good health and CMV-seropositive. CDR3s include the opening cysteine and the closing phenylalanine or tryptophan. D genes are given only for firm matches. Some rows have no size entry. The others give once, few or many, or a class for an expanded clone.

clone size | J gene | D gene | V gene | CDR3 protein | CDR3 DNA
NA | TRBJ1-5 | NA | TRBV19 | CASMLSSNQPQHF | TGTGCCAGTATGTTGAGCAGCAATCAGCCCCAGCATTTT
NA | TRBJ1-2 | TRBD1 | TRBV7-2 | CASSPPQGVEDYTF | TGTGCCAGCAGCCCGCCACAGGGGGTAGAGGACTACACCTTC
NA | TRBJ2-5 | TRBD2 | TRBV7-2 | CASSLHSGTSGQETQYF | TGTGCCAGCAGCCTACATTCCGGGACTAGCGGGCAAGAGACCCAGTACTTC
NA | TRBJ2-4 | NA | TRBV5-1 | CASSLAVVGENIQYF | TGCGCCAGCAGCTTGGCCGTCGTAGGGGAAAACATTCAGTACTTC
NA | TRBJ2-1 | NA | TRBV7-2 | CASSRGSSYNEQFF | TGTGCCAGCAGTCGGGGGAGCTCCTACAATGAGCAGTTCTTC
NA | TRBJ2-1 | TRBD2 | TRBV4-1 | CASSQVRKGLATAGSYNEQFF | TGCGCCAGCAGCCAAGTAAGGAAGGGACTAGCGACGGCGGGATCCTACAATGAGCAGTTCTTC
once | TRBJ1-1 | TRBD1 | TRBV16 | CASSQNDRGEAFF | TGTGCCAGCAGCCAAAATGACAGGGGGGAAGCTTTCTTT
NA | TRBJ2-1 | TRBD1 | TRBV4-1 | CASSLDGQGHNEQFF | TGCGCCAGCAGCCTCGATGGACAGGGTCACAATGAGCAGTTCTTC
NA | TRBJ2-2 | TRBD1 | TRBV9 | CASSVLGQLHGELFF | TGTGCCAGCAGCGTCTTGGGACAGCTACACGGGGAGCTGTTTTTT
NA | TRBJ2-5 | TRBD2 | TRBV7-6 | CASGLSGGKETQYF | TGTGCCAGCGGGCTTAGCGGGGGAAAAGAGACCCAGTACTTC
NA | TRBJ2-2 | TRBD2 | TRBV2 | CASKAGGPGELFF | TGTGCCAGCAAGGCGGGGGGGCCCGGGGAGCTGTTTTTT
NA | TRBJ1-4 | TRBD1 | TRBV6-1 | CASSDRDRGGEKLFF | TGTGCCAGCAGTGACCGGGACAGGGGTGGAGAAAAACTGTTTTTT
NA | TRBJ1-1 | NA | TRBV19 | CASSIEFLNTEAFF | TGTGCCAGTAGTATTGAGTTTTTGAACACTGAAGCTTTCTTT
few | TRBJ1-1 | NA | TRBV5-6 | CASSLGQVNTEAFF | TGTGCCAGCAGCTTGGGCCAGGTTAACACTGAAGCTTTCTTT
few | TRBJ2-7 | NA | TRBV27 | CASRRRLSSYEQYF | TGTGCCAGCAGGCGCAGACTGAGCTCCTACGAGCAGTACTTC
NA | TRBJ2-1 | TRBD1 | TRBV6-6 | CASSRDSSYNEQFF | TGTGCCAGCAGCCGGGACAGCTCCTACAATGAGCAGTTCTTC
NA | TRBJ2-2 | NA | TRBV29-1 | CSGWRGTNTGELFF | TGCAGCGGGTGGAGAGGGACTAACACCGGGGAGCTGTTTTTT
NA | TRBJ1-2 | NA | TRBV27 | CASSFSGAGAVGSNYGYTF | TGTGCCAGCAGTTTTTCTGGGGCAGGGGCAGTCGGGTCCAACTATGGCTACACCTTC
NA | TRBJ1-1 | NA | TRBV7-2 | CASGYPLGGTEAFF | TGTGCCAGCGGGTATCCCCTAGGGGGCACTGAAGCTTTCTTT
NA | TRBJ2-7 | NA | TRBV2 | CASSTRFRGPYEQYF | TGTGCCAGCAGTACTCGATTCAGGGGCCCCTACGAGCAGTACTTC
NA | TRBJ2-7 | TRBD2 | TRBV5-6 | CASSLAAGGPYF | TGTGCCAGCAGCTTGGCAGCGGGGGGCCCGTACTTC
NA | TRBJ2-3 | TRBD1 | TRBV27 | CASSSGTGGSTDTQYF | TGTGCCAGCAGTTCGGGGACAGGGGGAAGCACAGATACGCAGTATTTT
NA | TRBJ1-4 | TRBD1 | TRBV15 | CATSARTGELFF | TGTGCCACCAGCGCCCGGACAGGGGAACTGTTTTTT
NA | TRBJ1-5 | NA | TRBV4-2 | CASSQEPTRGQPQHF | TGTGCCAGCAGCCAAGAGCCAACTCGAGGGCAGCCCCAGCATTTT
NA | TRBJ2-2 | NA | TRBV7-7 | CASSRDGAGNTGELFF | TGTGCCAGCAGCCGCGATGGGGCGGGAAACACCGGGGAGCTGTTTTTT
NA | TRBJ1-1 | TRBD1 | TRBV7-3 | CASSFTGQISEAFF | TGTGCCAGCAGCTTCACGGGACAGATATCTGAAGCTTTCTTT
NA | TRBJ2-1 | TRBD1 | TRBV5-1 | CASSLLTGEQFF | TGCGCCAGCAGCTTGCTGACAGGGGAGCAGTTCTTC
once | TRBJ2-3 | TRBD1 | TRBV5-1 | CASVPGGHPSTDTQYF | TGCGCCAGCGTTCCAGGGGGTCACCCTAGCACAGATACGCAGTATTTT
NA | TRBJ1-6 | NA | TRBV6-5 | CASSYSGRYNSPLHF | TGTGCCAGCAGTTACTCAGGGAGGTATAATTCACCCCTCCACTTT
NA | TRBJ1-2 | TRBD1 | TRBV6-6 | CASSSLTGTGYGYTF | TGTGCCAGCAGCTCCCTCACCGGGACAGGGTATGGCTACACCTTC
NA | TRBJ2-2 | NA | TRBV19 | CASREQGWAGELFF | TGTGCCAGTAGGGAGCAGGGGTGGGCCGGGGAGCTGTTTTTT
NA | TRBJ1-3 | NA | TRBV5-1 | CASSMGRGNGNTIYF | TGCGCCAGCAGCATGGGCCGGGGAAACGGAAACACCATATATTTT
NA | TRBJ1-2 | TRBD1 | TRBV7-8 | CASNRDRGDYGYTF | TGTGCCAGCAACCGGGACAGGGGGGATTATGGCTACACCTTC
NA | TRBJ2-7 | TRBD1 | TRBV19 | CASSTLPGQGVEQYF | TGTGCCAGTAGTACCCTACCGGGACAGGGGGTCGAGCAGTACTTC
NA | TRBJ2-7 | NA | TRBV30 | CAWSGQLGTYEQYF | TGTGCCTGGAGTGGACAGCTAGGAACCTACGAGCAGTACTTC
NA | TRBJ1-4 | TRBD1 | TRBV5-1 | CASSPGQGFVGSNEKLFF | TGCGCCAGCAGCCCGGGACAGGGGTTCGTCGGATCTAATGAAAAACTGTTTTTT
NA | TRBJ2-1 | NA | TRBV6-5 | CASSNTDAPNEQFF | TGTGCCAGCAGTAACACAGATGCGCCCAATGAGCAGTTCTTC
once | TRBJ2-3 | NA | TRBV19 | CASSGTLSTDTQYF | TGTGCCAGTTCCGGGACTTTAAGCACAGATACGCAGTATTTT
NA | TRBJ1-2 | TRBD1 | TRBV27 | CASRDRDRVYGYTF | TGTGCCAGCAGGGACCGGGACAGGGTCTATGGCTACACCTTC
NA | TRBJ1-1 | NA | TRBV29-1 | CSVHEVKAFF | TGCAGCGTTCACGAGGTTAAAGCTTTCTTT
NA | TRBJ1-2 | NA | TRBV6-5 | CASRSDRSMGYTF | TGTGCCAGCAGGTCCGACAGGTCAATGGGCTACACCTTC
NA | TRBJ2-3 | NA | TRBV14 | CASSLSNTQYF | TGTGCCAGCAGTCTGAGTAATACGCAGTATTTT
NA | TRBJ1-2 | TRBD1 | TRBV6-5 | CASSVGNPTGYGYTF | TGTGCCAGCAGTGTCGGTAATCCGACAGGGTATGGCTACACCTTC
few | TRBJ2-4 | NA | TRBV27 | CATGRENIQYF | TGCGCCACAGGGAGGGAAAACATTCAGTACTTC
NA | TRBJ2-5 | TRBD1 | TRBV30 | CARGPGQVWETQYF | TGTGCGCGCGGCCCGGGACAGGTTTGGGAGACCCAGTACTTC
NA | TRBJ1-2 | NA | TRBV5-4 | CASSLAGDYGYTF | TGTGCCAGCAGCTTGGCGGGGGACTATGGCTACACCTTC
NA | TRBJ1-6 | TRBD1 | TRBV7-2 | CASSLVGQGRGSPLHF | TGTGCCAGCAGCTTAGTGGGACAGGGTAGGGGTTCACCCCTCCACTTT
NA | TRBJ2-1 | TRBD2 | TRBV2 | CASSLGGLVEQFF | TGTGCCAGCAGTTTGGGAGGGCTCGTGGAGCAGTTCTTC
NA | TRBJ1-5 | NA | TRBV19 | CASSVGLRGNQPQHF | TGTGCCAGTAGTGTCGGCCTCCGAGGGAATCAGCCCCAGCATTTT
few | TRBJ2-7 | NA | TRBV11-2 | CASSNAEQYF | TGTGCCAGCAGCAACGCGGAGCAGTACTTC
NA | TRBJ2-5 | TRBD2 | TRBV4-1 | CASSHRAGGQLETQYF | TGCGCCAGCAGCCATCGCGCGGGGGGCCAGTTAGAGACCCAGTACTTC
NA | TRBJ2-1 | TRBD2 | TRBV28 | CASSLSGFSYNEQFF | TGTGCCAGCAGCCTTAGCGGGTTCTCCTACAATGAGCAGTTCTTC
NA | TRBJ2-2 | NA | TRBV30 | CAWRPGGRGNTGELFF | TGTGCCTGGCGACCGGGGGGCAGGGGAAACACCGGGGAGCTGTTTTTT